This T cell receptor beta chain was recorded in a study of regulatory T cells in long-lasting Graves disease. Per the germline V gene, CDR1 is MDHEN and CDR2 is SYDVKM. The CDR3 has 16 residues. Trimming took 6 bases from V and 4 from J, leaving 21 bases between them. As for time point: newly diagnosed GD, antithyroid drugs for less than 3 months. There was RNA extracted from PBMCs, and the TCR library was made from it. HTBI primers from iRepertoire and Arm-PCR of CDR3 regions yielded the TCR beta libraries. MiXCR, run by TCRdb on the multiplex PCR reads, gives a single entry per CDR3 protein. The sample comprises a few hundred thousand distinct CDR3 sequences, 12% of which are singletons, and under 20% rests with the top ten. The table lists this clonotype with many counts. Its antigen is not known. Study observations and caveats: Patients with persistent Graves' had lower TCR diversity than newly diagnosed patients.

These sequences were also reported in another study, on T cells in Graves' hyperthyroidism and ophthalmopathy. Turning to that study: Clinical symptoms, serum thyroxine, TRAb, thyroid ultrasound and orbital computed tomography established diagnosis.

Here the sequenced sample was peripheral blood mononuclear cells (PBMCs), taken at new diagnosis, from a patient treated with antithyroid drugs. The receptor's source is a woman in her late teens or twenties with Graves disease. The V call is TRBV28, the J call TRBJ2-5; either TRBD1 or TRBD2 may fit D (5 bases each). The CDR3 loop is CASSPWGGQEAETQYF. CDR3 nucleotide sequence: TGTGCCAGCAGCCCCTGGGGCGGGCAGGAGGCAGAGACCCAGTACTTC.